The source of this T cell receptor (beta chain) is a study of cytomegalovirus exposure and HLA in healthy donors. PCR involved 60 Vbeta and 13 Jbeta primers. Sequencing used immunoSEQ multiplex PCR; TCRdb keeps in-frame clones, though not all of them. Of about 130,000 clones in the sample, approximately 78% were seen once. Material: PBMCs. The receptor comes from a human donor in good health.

The CDR3 DNA sequence: TGTGCCAGCTCACCTACCGGGACACCGAACACTGAAGCTTTCTTT. It codes for CASSPTGTPNTEAFF. This rearrangement joins TRBV18 to TRBJ1-1; tentative D call: TRBD1 (6 bases). CDR3 length equals 15 residues. Per germline, CDR1 KGHSH and CDR2 LQKENI. The V end was cut by 3 bases, the J end by 1 base, with 12 bases between.